These T cell receptor beta chains were read from a single sample in a study of T-cell reconstitution after alpha-beta-depleted transplantation in children. TCRdb itself ran the PCR reads through MiXCR, one entry per CDR3 protein. The sample holds some 200,000 distinct CDR3 sequences, roughly 6% seen once. The sample in question was PBMCs, obtained before TCRalphabeta/CD19-depleted stem cell transplant. The receptors shown here come from a girl younger than two with combined immunodeficiency, due to receive a stem cell transplant. Each CDR3 is given without its conserved first and last residue. Each record gives: V gene, CDR3 protein.

V gene: TRBV29-1
CDR3 protein: SWLQGLNTEAF

V gene: TRBV3-1
CDR3 protein: ASSQGTGYTDTQY

V gene: TRBV20-1
CDR3 protein: SGTGTGLSGNTIY

V gene: TRBV20-1
CDR3 protein: SATGTGGNTEAF

V gene: TRBV7-3
CDR3 protein: ASGINKNEQF

V gene: TRBV9
CDR3 protein: ASSSRTLAGGQETQY

V gene: TRBV9
CDR3 protein: ASSDEGTGVDIQY

V gene: TRBV20-1
CDR3 protein: SARDILAVSSYEQY

V gene: TRBV20-1
CDR3 protein: SAPKLAGDHEQY

V gene: TRBV7-3
CDR3 protein: ASSLRTASGVGTDTQY

V gene: TRBV7-2
CDR3 protein: ASSFRSGANVLT

V gene: TRBV7-2
CDR3 protein: ASSLVLAGGAQY

V gene: TRBV20-1
CDR3 protein: SARDPGQGAREQY

V gene: TRBV6-5
CDR3 protein: ASSFAADYTGELF

V gene: TRBV7-9
CDR3 protein: ASSMTSGANNEQF

V gene: TRBV29-1
CDR3 protein: SVGDVYEQY

V gene: TRBV28
CDR3 protein: ASRIQGEDEQF

V gene: TRBV3-1
CDR3 protein: ASSQDWSGGRIKY

V gene: TRBV19
CDR3 protein: ASSAGTSFYEQY

V gene: TRBV29-1
CDR3 protein: SVEDLDSYNEQF

V gene: TRBV3-1
CDR3 protein: ATCPTQSSYNEQF

V gene: TRBV14
CDR3 protein: ASSHRARTPFKANVLT

V gene: TRBV6-5
CDR3 protein: ATCLRGGQNTGELF

V gene: TRBV15
CDR3 protein: ATSRDDSSNQPQH

V gene: TRBV15
CDR3 protein: ATSRDRDSYNEQF

V gene: TRBV30
CDR3 protein: AWSSPGQEAF

V gene: TRBV3-1
CDR3 protein: ASSQGLAVSYEQY

V gene: TRBV5-1
CDR3 protein: ASTLPRDSQNNEQF

V gene: TRBV12-3/TRBV12-4
CDR3 protein: ASSWEAGSRNTGELF

V gene: TRBV11-1
CDR3 protein: ASSPSGRAHNEQF

V gene: TRBV25-1
CDR3 protein: ASSEKYSGANVLT

V gene: TRBV9
CDR3 protein: ASSAGPSNQPQH

V gene: TRBV27
CDR3 protein: ASSTGVGANVLT

V gene: TRBV21-1
CDR3 protein: ASTQGQGWCYEQY

V gene: TRBV12-3/TRBV12-4
CDR3 protein: ASSLGHTPNEQY

V gene: TRBV7-2
CDR3 protein: ASSSDGQGGSYEQY

V gene: TRBV29-1
CDR3 protein: SVVQGGTDTQY

V gene: TRBV12-3/TRBV12-4
CDR3 protein: ASSWAAGRIPYEQY

V gene: TRBV19
CDR3 protein: ASSISGGPANEQF

V gene: TRBV10-3
CDR3 protein: AISADSNTDTQY

V gene: TRBV20-1
CDR3 protein: CASGSGPSPYEQY